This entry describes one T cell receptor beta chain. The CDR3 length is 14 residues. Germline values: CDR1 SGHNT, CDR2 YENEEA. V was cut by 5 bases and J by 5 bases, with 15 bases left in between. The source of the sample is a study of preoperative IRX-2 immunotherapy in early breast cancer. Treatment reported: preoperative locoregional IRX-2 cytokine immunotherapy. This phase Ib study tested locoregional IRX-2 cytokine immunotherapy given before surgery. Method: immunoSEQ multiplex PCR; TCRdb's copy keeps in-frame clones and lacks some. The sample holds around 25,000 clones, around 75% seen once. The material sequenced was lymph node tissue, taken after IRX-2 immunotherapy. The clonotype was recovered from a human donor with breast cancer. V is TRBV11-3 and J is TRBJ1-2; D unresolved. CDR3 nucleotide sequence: TGTGCCAGCAGCCCCCAAGTGGGTCTGTATGGCTACACCTTC. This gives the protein CASSPQVGLYGYTF.